Presented here are 17 T cell receptor beta chains from one specimen sequenced in a study of T cell repertoires in ileal Crohn's disease. Assay: immunoSEQ multiplex PCR; the TCRdb copy retains only in-frame clones and omits some. The repertoire holds roughly 13,000 clones, 70% to 85% seen once, with 6% to 6.5% in the top ten. The source material was ileal tissue. These receptors originate from an adult with Crohn's disease.

The count of this clone is one. The rearrangement links TRBV6-5 to TRBJ1-3; no firm D call. V gave up 0 bases and J gave up 0 bases, with 9 bases separating them. This CDR3 comprises 16 residues. Germline V CDR1 and CDR2: MNHEY, SVGAGI. The chain's CDR3 is CASSYSIRLSGNTIYF. The CDR3 region has the DNA TGTGCCAGCAGTTACTCGATCAGGCTCTCTGGAAACACCATATATTTT.

J is TRBJ1-2 and V is TRBV9, with D tentatively TRBD1 (6 bases). CDR3 length: 15 residues. Trimming took off 0 bases at V and 5 bases at J, with 14 bases between the two ends. Germline loops: CDR1 SGDLS, CDR2 YYNGEE. The CDR3 loop reads CASSVGGRGVYGYTF. In DNA, the CDR3 is TGTGCCAGCAGCGTAGGGGGGAGGGGGGTTTATGGCTACACCTTC.

Only one count was recorded for this clone. The chain is built from TRBV5-1 and TRBJ2-5, with 14 nucleotides matching TRBD2. Germline trimming cut 4 bases from V and 5 bases from J; bases unmatched to any gene: 4. The CDR3 sequence is 15 residues long. Germline V lookup: CDR1 SGHRS, CDR2 YFSETQ. For the CDR3, the DNA is TGCGCCAGCAGCGGGGGGACTAGCGGGAGTGAGACCCAGTACTTC. This sequence encodes CASSGGTSGSETQYF.

This clone was recorded once. V gene TRBV18 combines with J gene TRBJ2-3; possible D gene TRBD1, 6 bases. Germline V gives CDR1 KGHSH, CDR2 LQKENI. This CDR3 comprises 13 residues. Trimming pared 5 bases from V and 6 bases from J, leaving 12 bases between. CDR3 coding DNA: TGTGCCAGCTCATTTCTCCAGGGGGATACGCAGTATTTT. Its translation is CASSFLQGDTQYF.

V is TRBV6-5 and J is TRBJ1-2, with TRBD1 identical over 10 bases. Germline V gene sequence: CDR1 MNHEY, CDR2 SVGAGI. V lost 6 bases, J lost 5 bases, and 3 bases stayed unmatched. The CDR3 is 13 residues long. The CDR3 bases are TGTGCCAGCAGGACAGGGGGCTTGTATGGCTACACCTTC. Translation gives CASRTGGLYGYTF.

CDR3 sequence reads: CASSLGTGDSGELFF. In nucleotides, the CDR3 is TGTGCCAGCAGCTTAGGGACAGGGGATTCCGGGGAGCTGTTTTTT. The genes are TRBV7-9 and TRBJ2-2; 9 bases line up with TRBD1. CDR1 and CDR2 (germline): SEHNR, FQNEAQ (reference sequence). V dropped 1 base and J dropped 6; count of bases not matched to a gene: 3. There are 15 residues in the CDR3.

V gene TRBV2 combines with J gene TRBJ2-5, with TRBD1 identical over 7 bases. Germline CDR1 SNHLY, CDR2 FYNNEI. This CDR3 is built from 14 residues. The V gene end was trimmed by 3 bases and the J gene end by 2 bases; junction bases not matched to a gene: 3. CDR3 protein: CASSDRGWQETQYF. The CDR3 DNA follows: TGTGCCAGCAGTGACAGGGGGTGGCAAGAGACCCAGTACTTC.

This sequence joins TRBV18 and TRBJ2-2, with D possibly being TRBD2 (5 bases). Germline V CDR1 and CDR2: KGHSH, LQKENI. CDR3 length equals 14 residues. Trimming took off 5 bases at V and 1 base at J, with 8 bases between the two ends. The CDR3 loop is CASSTDLNTGELFF. The CDR3 coding sequence is TGTGCCAGCTCAACGGACTTGAACACCGGGGAGCTGTTTTTT.

The genes are TRBV2 and TRBJ2-1; TRBD1 aligns across 7 bases. Unmatched junction bases numbered 7, after V lost 3 bases and J lost 8 bases. Germline lookup yields CDR1 SNHLY and CDR2 FYNNEI. This CDR3 has 14 amino acids. The CDR3 nucleotides are TGTGCCAGCAGTGAGCAGGGGGTGGGCTATGAGCAGTTCTTC. Protein product: CASSEQGVGYEQFF.

The V call is TRBV18, the J call TRBJ2-5, with 9 bases that match TRBD2. Looked up from germline, CDR1 is KGHSH and CDR2 is LQKENI. This CDR3 is 18 amino acids long. V was clipped by 0 bases and J by 6 bases; unmatched bases: 14. In nucleotides, the CDR3 is TGTGCCAGCTCACCACCGCCGCAGGGTAGCGGGAGTATAAAGACCCAGTACTTC. It codes for CASSPPPQGSGSIKTQYF. Drawing the rest from reference TRBV18 and TRBJ2-5, the complete variable domain is NAGVMQNPRHLVRRRGQEARLRCSPMKGHSHVYWYRQLPEEGLKFMVYLQKENIIDESGMPKERFSAEFPKEGPSILRIQQVVRGDSAAYFCASSPPPQGSGSIKTQYFGPGTRLLVL.

The chain combines TRBV4-2 with TRBJ2-3, with 8 bases identical to TRBD2. There are 15 residues in the CDR3. The V and J ends lost 7 bases and 1 base, in that order; junction bases with no gene match: 7. Germline CDR1 is LGHNA and CDR2 is YNFKEQ. The CDR3 DNA is TGTGCCAGCACGACCGGGGGGGCGGGCACAGATACGCAGTATTTT. Amino acid sequence: CASTTGGAGTDTQYF.

This clone was seen only a few times. CDR3 sequence (DNA): TGCGCCAGCAGCCAAGTACCGGCAGTGACTAATCAGCCCCAGCATTTT. Protein product: CASSQVPAVTNQPQHF. The chain recombines TRBV4-1 with TRBJ1-5; D unclear. The CDR3 is 16 amino acids. Germline V CDR1 and CDR2: MGHRA, YSYEKL. The V and J ends lost 1 base and 4 bases respectively, with 14 bases between them.

This chain connects TRBV18 to TRBJ2-1; the D gene is possibly TRBD2 (6 bases). Germline V gives CDR1 KGHSH, CDR2 LQKENI. The CDR3 sequence is 17 residues long. V was clipped by 3 bases and J by 0 bases, with 15 bases between them. CDR3 sequence: CASSPTRTKSSYNEQFF. Here the CDR3 DNA reads TGTGCCAGCTCACCGACCAGGACTAAAAGCTCCTACAATGAGCAGTTCTTC.

The chain is built from TRBV9 and TRBJ2-1, with 7 bases identical to TRBD2. The CDR3 is 15 amino acids. V trimming: 0 bases; J trimming: 3 bases; junction bases outside the gene matches: 3. Germline lookup yields CDR1 SGDLS and CDR2 YYNGEE. CDR3 amino acids: CASSVGGGVYNEQFF. Written as DNA, the CDR3 is TGTGCCAGCAGCGTAGGGGGAGGGGTCTACAATGAGCAGTTCTTC.

The chain employs TRBV7-9 and TRBJ1-5; D perhaps matches TRBD1 (5 bases). Germline CDR1 reads SEHNR; CDR2 reads FQNEAQ (reference sequence). Trimming shortened V by 1 base and J by 6 bases, and 13 bases separated the two germline ends. The CDR3 runs 15 residues. The CDR3 is CASSLGGTGGQPQHF. The CDR3, as DNA: TGTGCCAGCAGCTTAGGGGGCACAGGCGGTCAGCCCCAGCATTTT. Complete variable domain (other parts from reference TRBV7-9 and TRBJ1-5): DTGVSQNPRHKITKRGQNVTFRCDPISEHNRLYWYRQTLGQGPEFLTYFQNEAQLEKSRLLSDRFSAERPKGSFSTLEIQRTEQGDSAMYLCASSLGGTGGQPQHFGDGTRLSIL.

This chain connects TRBV29-1 to TRBJ2-1; 9 bases line up with TRBD1. The ends lost 7 bases at V and 4 bases at J; junction bases unmatched: 8. In germline, CDR1 is SQVTM, CDR2 ANQGSEA. The CDR3 is 14 residues long. The CDR3 DNA reads TGCAGCGGGGCGGACAGGGGAACATACAATGAGCAGTTCTTC. Translating it yields CSGADRGTYNEQFF.

The CDR3 DNA reads TGTGCCAGCAGTGTGGACAGGGCTTTAGGAAACACCATATATTTT. It specifies CASSVDRALGNTIYF. V and J are TRBV6-5 and TRBJ1-3; TRBD1 matches at 8 bases. Germline loops: CDR1 MNHEY, CDR2 SVGAGI. CDR3 size: 15 residues. Germline trimming cut 5 bases from V and 4 bases from J; bases unmatched to any gene: 7.